These 7 T cell receptor beta chains were sequenced from one sample in a study of shared clonotypes between healthy human individuals. This table comes from immunoSEQ multiplex PCR, and its TCRdb copy is limited to in-frame clones, with some not included. The data hold some 500,000 clones, with less than 80% observed a single time. Sequences were obtained from PBMCs. The receptors originated from a woman aged 40 to 50 in good health. Some clones in this sample may be carry-over from other donors' samples.

The chain joins TRBV7-2 to TRBJ2-7; weak D call: TRBD2 (7 bases). Trimming removed 4 bases at V and 6 bases at J, with 19 bases between. The germline V gene encodes CDR1 SGHTA and CDR2 FQGNSA. This CDR3 region has 15 residues. Here the CDR3 reads CASSSSSTGRGEQYF. In DNA form, the CDR3 reads TGTGCCAGCAGCTCTAGCTCAACAGGGAGGGGCGAGCAGTACTTC.

V usage is TRBV10-3 and J usage is TRBJ2-2; 7 bases align to TRBD1. The CDR3 sequence is 17 residues long. V gave up 6 bases and J gave up 1 base; unmatched junction bases: 11. Germline V lookup: CDR1 ENHRY, CDR2 SYGVKD. This CDR3 reads CAISARGMNMNTGELFF. Written as DNA, the CDR3 is TGTGCCATCAGCGCCAGGGGGATGAATATGAACACCGGGGAGCTGTTTTTT.

This clone was recorded once. CDR3: CASSIEGTGGNQPQHF. The CDR3 DNA is TGTGCCAGTAGTATAGAGGGTACAGGGGGCAATCAGCCCCAGCATTTT. The chain joins TRBV19 to TRBJ1-5, with 7 bases matching TRBD1. This CDR3 has 16 residues. CDR1 and CDR2 (germline): LNHDA, SQIVND (reference sequence). Losses at the gene ends were 0 bases for V and 2 bases for J; bases not matched to a gene: 4.

This chain joins TRBV18 and TRBJ2-7; the D gene is possibly TRBD1 (6 bases). There are 18 residues in the CDR3. Germline-derived CDR1 and CDR2 are KGHSH and LQKENI. Between the trimmed V and J ends, which lost 3 bases and 7 bases, there was a span of 28 bases. CDR3 DNA: TGTGCCAGCTCACCTGTTGTAAAGGACAGACAGCTCGTTGTGGAGCAGTACTTC. This gives the protein CASSPVVKDRQLVVEQYF. The whole variable domain, filled in from reference TRBV18 and TRBJ2-7, reads NAGVMQNPRHLVRRRGQEARLRCSPMKGHSHVYWYRQLPEEGLKFMVYLQKENIIDESGMPKERFSAEFPKEGPSILRIQQVVRGDSAAYFCASSPVVKDRQLVVEQYFGPGTRLTVT.

The chain employs TRBV19 and TRBJ2-7; TRBD2 matches at 10 bases. The junction had 7 bases not matched to a gene; V was cut back by 2 bases and J by 0 bases. This CDR3 has 17 amino acids. CDR1 is LNHDA and CDR2 is SQIVND in the germline V gene (reference sequence). The CDR3 protein is CASSILAGGQNSYEQYF. CDR3 nucleotides: TGTGCCAGTAGTATATTAGCGGGAGGTCAAAACTCCTACGAGCAGTACTTC.

This chain connects TRBV21-1 to TRBJ2-7; the table's D gene call, TRBD1, was not cross checked with the DNA. TRBV21-1 represents a pseudogene. The CDR3 length is 15 residues. The CDR3 sequence is CASSKGVGRGYEQYF. As DNA, the CDR3 is TGTGCCAGCAGCAAAGGGGTGGGCAGGGGCTACGAGCAGTACTTC.

V is TRBV27 and J is TRBJ2-7, with TRBD2 as a possible D gene (6 bases). Germline CDR1 reads MNHEY; CDR2 reads SMNVEV (reference sequence). The CDR3 consists of 17 residues. The germline V and J ends were trimmed by 5 bases and 4 bases, with 24 bases remaining between them. The CDR3 loop is CASSPLGSSGLSYEQYF. The CDR3 coding sequence is TGTGCCAGCAGTCCCCTAGGTAGTAGCGGACTCTCTTACGAGCAGTACTTC.